This T cell receptor beta chain originates from a study of T cells in Graves' hyperthyroidism and ophthalmopathy. RNA transcripts gave rise to amplified TCR beta CDR3 regions. The TCR CDR3 was amplified in a first-round RT-PCR using the HTBI primer set. One entry per CDR3 protein results from TCRdb running MiXCR on the multiplex PCR reads. This table holds fewer than 400,000 distinct CDR3 sequences, roughly 25% found once. The CDR3 spans 16 residues. With V trimmed by 2 bases and J by 0 bases, 4 bases remained unmatched. Germline CDR1 is MNHEY and CDR2 is SMNVEV (reference sequence). This clonotype occurred a few times.

Material: blood. This sequence was found in a man aged 50 to 60 with Graves' hyperthyroidism. The rearrangement uses TRBV27 and TRBJ2-1; 7 positions match TRBD2. In DNA form, the CDR3 reads TGTGCCAGCAGTTTAGTGGGAGGGCGCTCCTACAATGAGCAGTTCTTC. Encoded protein: CASSLVGGRSYNEQFF.